Included here is one T cell receptor (beta chain) sequence, with context. The antigen is not known. This sample was included in a study of cytomegalovirus exposure and HLA in healthy donors. Study details: Earlier results showed 90 million to 130 million unique TCR beta sequences derived from 150 million to 200 million T cells. Regarding the study as a whole: The study recorded 150 to 200 TCR beta chains that were cytomegalovirus-associated. For most TCR beta V segments, an earlier analysis put the productive rate at about 87% or about 30% of the time. An analysis was carried out at a later point. It showed that HLA-associated TCR beta chains were more clonally expanded than equally common non-associated chains.

The CDR3 consists of 18 residues. PCR amplification relied on 60 Vbeta primers (plus 13 Jbeta primers). Measured with immunoSEQ multiplex PCR; TCRdb has only the in-frame clones, and not every one. The table records about 160,000 clones, roughly 80% of them present only once. The source is a man in his forties or fifties in good health and CMV-seronegative. The specimen sequenced was PBMCs. V and J are TRBV21-1 and TRBJ2-7; the table calls TRBD1, which could not be checked here. TRBV21-1 is given as a pseudogene. The CDR3 nucleotides read TGTGCCAGCAGCATGACATCTTCCTTAAGACCCAGCCGCCCCCCCCCGTACTTC. Its protein product is CASSMTSSLRPSRPPPYF.